This T cell receptor beta chain emerged from a study of T-cell memory formation after mild COVID-19. The CDR3 totals 13 residues. Germline V CDR1 and CDR2: SGHRS, YFSETQ. Each CDR3 protein is one row after TCRdb ran MiXCR on the 5' RACE reads. This sample carries roughly 400,000 distinct CDR3 sequences, approximately 24% of them seen once, and the ten largest clones take 7% to 9.5%. Points from the study as a whole: The appearance of some responding clones in pre-infection memory suggested that cross-reactive memory joined. CD4+ bias marked clones expanding day 15 to 37, unlike balanced contracting clones.

This clonotype has a count of ten or more. The antigen remains unidentified. One end of the junction does not line up with germline, which may come from a read error. The V and J genes are TRBV5-1 and TRBJ2-3, with D possibly being TRBD1 (6 bases). Sequenced material: PBMCs or a T cell subset sorted from them (not recorded which). The sequence was collected from an adult woman who had mild COVID-19 (a few samples of this study predate the infection). Cell type and time point are not known. CDR3 coding DNA: TGTGCCAGCAGCCCAGGGGGCACAGATACGCAGTATTTT. It is translated as CASSPGGTDTQYF.